What follows is one T cell receptor (beta chain) and its context. This clonotype was seen more than once but under ten times. The clone's antigen remains unknown. Base quality data are lacking; no much larger clone is found one base away. Sequencer: Illumina HiSeq 2500. Quantitative 5'-RACE with molecular barcodes was used to prepare TCR beta libraries. In the source study's methods: To identify disease-linked TCR variants, a new computational method was used, one built on a probabilistic model of VDJ rearrangement. TCRdb reworked the public reads: Q25 trimming with fastp, MiXCR clone assembly, productive beta chains retained. Every CDR3 protein is listed once, alongside the most common genes and DNA of its rows. These V and J calls derive from TCRdb rather than the authors' analysis. This sample gives roughly 700,000 distinct CDR3 sequences in total; 15% to 20% of them show up just once. The ten top clones hold around a fifth of the sample.

The data were obtained in a study of CD8 T cells in ankylosing spondylitis (dated by TCRdb to about 2017). For the study in its entirety: To find TCR variants linked to disease, the study profiled T cell receptor beta repertoires in ankylosing spondylitis patients and healthy donors. The whole study cohort included about a hundred healthy donors and roughly 24 ankylosing spondylitis patients. Peripheral blood was sampled, and synovial fluid was additionally collected from ankylosing spondylitis patients.

CDR1 SGDLS and CDR2 YYNGEE are derived from the germline V gene. The CDR3 runs 17 residues from the cysteine to the phenylalanine. Only the CDR3 portion is preserved as DNA: 51 bases, with reading frame beginning at the first base. Relative to germline, V is missing 3 bases and J is missing 5 bases, with 12 bases of the junction outside any gene match. The investigation overall reported the following: Some motif variants had previously been reported in the synovial fluid and blood of reactive arthritis patients, which suggests shared mechanisms of disease initiation. In peripheral blood, the disease-linked clones were found at relatively low frequencies and had a CD8+ phenotype. According to the report, matched synovial fluid samples from ankylosing spondylitis patients were significantly enriched for the disease-linked clones. A TCR beta motif made up of several highly homologous amino acid variants appeared to be characteristic of blood from ankylosing spondylitis patients.

The chain was built from TRBV9 and TRBJ1-1; TRBD1 aligns with 11 central bases. This TCR was recovered from a male donor with ankylosing spondylitis. The specimen sequenced was blood, either unsorted or a sorted T cell fraction (not recorded which). The DNA sequence is TGTGCCAGCAGCGCCGGGACAGGGGGTACCGGTCGGACTGAAGCTTTCTTT. The resulting protein is CASSAGTGGTGRTEAFF.